This TCR beta chain was observed in a study of a mutant IDH1 vaccine in newly diagnosed glioma. Assay used: immunoSEQ multiplex PCR; TCRdb lists only in-frame clones, some missing. The table has about 67,000 clones, approximately 82% seen once. Regarding time point: baseline, week 1 (first vaccination visit). Treatment denoted: pre-vaccination baseline after standard-of-care therapy. This receptor was obtained from a woman aged 18-29 years with glioma. Some clones in this sample may be carry-over from other donors' samples. Sequencing used peripheral blood mononuclear cells (PBMCs), obtained from a glioma patient treated with radiotherapy, temozolomide or both.

The CDR3 protein is CATENRNTQYF. Written as DNA, the CDR3 is TGTGCCACGGAGAATCGGAATACGCAGTATTTT. The chain has TRBV10-3 and TRBJ2-3; D remains unclear. Germline values: CDR1 ENHRY, CDR2 SYGVKD. CDR3 length: 11 amino acids. V was cut by 10 bases and J by 7 bases, with 12 bases left in between.